This T cell receptor beta chain was obtained from a study of regulatory T cells in long-lasting Graves disease. According to the study, TCR beta libraries were built with iRepertoire HTBI primers and CDR3-region Arm-PCR. In TCRdb, the multiplex PCR reads were re-called with MiXCR into one record per CDR3 protein. Of approximately 350,000 distinct CDR3 sequences in the sample, more than 20% were seen once. This clonotype was seen repeatedly, ten times or more. The time point: persistent/refractory GD, antithyroid drugs over 5 years with positive TRAb. Extracted PBMC RNA gave rise to the TCR library. Per the germline V gene, CDR1 is MNHNS and CDR2 is SASEGT. V was cut by 8 bases and J by 8 bases, with 22 bases left in between. The CDR3 length is 14 residues.

The clonotype comes from a woman aged 40 to 50 with Graves disease. The rearrangement joins TRBV6-1 to TRBJ2-7; D perhaps matches TRBD2 (6 bases). Sequences were derived from peripheral blood mononuclear cells (PBMCs), sampled when the disease was refractory, from a patient treated with antithyroid drugs. CDR3 region: CASELRRDSDKQYF. DNA for the CDR3: TGTGCCAGCGAACTCCGCAGGGACTCCGACAAGCAGTACTTC.